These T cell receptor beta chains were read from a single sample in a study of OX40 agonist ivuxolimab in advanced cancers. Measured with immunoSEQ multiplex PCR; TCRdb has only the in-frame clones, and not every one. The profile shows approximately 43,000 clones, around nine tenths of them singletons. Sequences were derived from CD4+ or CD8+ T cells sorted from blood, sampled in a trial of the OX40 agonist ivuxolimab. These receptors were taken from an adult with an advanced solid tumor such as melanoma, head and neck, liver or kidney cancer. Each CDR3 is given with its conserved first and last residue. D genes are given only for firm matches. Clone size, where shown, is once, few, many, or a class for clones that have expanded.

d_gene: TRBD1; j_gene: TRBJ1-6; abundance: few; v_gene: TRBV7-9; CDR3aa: CASSLRDRYNSPLHF; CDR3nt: TGTGCCAGCAGCTTAAGGGACAGGTATAATTCACCCCTCCACTTT
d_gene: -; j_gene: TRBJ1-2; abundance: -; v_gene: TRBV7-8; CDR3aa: CASSLRDSGYGYTF; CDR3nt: TGTGCCAGCAGCTTAAGGGACTCCGGCTATGGCTACACCTTC
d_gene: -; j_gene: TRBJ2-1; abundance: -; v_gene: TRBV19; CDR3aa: CASRGGLNLHNEQFF; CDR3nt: TGTGCCAGTAGGGGCGGACTTAATTTACACAATGAGCAGTTCTTC
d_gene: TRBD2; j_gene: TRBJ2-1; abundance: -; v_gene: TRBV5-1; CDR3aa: CASSLSGAGGSDEQFF; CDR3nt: TGCGCCAGCAGCTTGTCCGGTGCGGGAGGATCGGATGAGCAGTTCTTC
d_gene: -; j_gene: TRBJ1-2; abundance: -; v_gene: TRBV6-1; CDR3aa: CASRPPTNYGYTF; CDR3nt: TGTGCCAGCAGGCCCCCTACTAACTATGGCTACACCTTC
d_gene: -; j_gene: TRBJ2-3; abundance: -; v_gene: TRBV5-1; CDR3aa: CASTPGLTPDTQYF; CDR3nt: TGCGCCAGCACACCCGGCCTCACCCCTGATACGCAGTATTTT
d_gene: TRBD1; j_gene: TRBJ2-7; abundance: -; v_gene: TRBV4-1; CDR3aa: CASSQDIDRGYEQYF; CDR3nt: TGCGCCAGCAGCCAAGATATCGACAGGGGCTACGAGCAGTACTTC
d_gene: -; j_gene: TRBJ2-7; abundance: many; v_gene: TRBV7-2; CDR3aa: CASSFGAEQYF; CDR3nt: TGTGCCAGCAGCTTTGGGGCCGAGCAGTACTTC
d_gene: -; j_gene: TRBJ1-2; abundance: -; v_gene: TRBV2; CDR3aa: CALGAQSYGYTF; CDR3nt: TGTGCCTTGGGGGCCCAAAGCTATGGCTACACCTTC
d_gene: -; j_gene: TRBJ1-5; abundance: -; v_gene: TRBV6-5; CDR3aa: CASSYTSDSYQPQHF; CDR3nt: TGTGCCAGCAGTTACACATCCGACAGTTATCAGCCCCAGCATTTT
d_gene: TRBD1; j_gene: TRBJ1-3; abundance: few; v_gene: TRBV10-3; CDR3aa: CAISETGGGNSGNTIYF; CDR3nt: TGTGCCATCAGTGAGACAGGGGGTGGTAACTCTGGAAACACCATATATTTT
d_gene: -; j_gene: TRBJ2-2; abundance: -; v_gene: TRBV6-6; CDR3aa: CASKRGELFF; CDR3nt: TGTGCCAGCAAGAGGGGGGAGCTGTTTTTT
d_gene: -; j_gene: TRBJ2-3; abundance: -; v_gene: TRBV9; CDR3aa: CASSVGGFTDTQYF; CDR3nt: TGTGCCAGCAGCGTAGGGGGGTTTACAGATACGCAGTATTTT
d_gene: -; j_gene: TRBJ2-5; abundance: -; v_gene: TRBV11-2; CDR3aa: CASSHQETQYF; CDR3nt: TGTGCCAGCAGCCACCAAGAGACCCAGTACTTC
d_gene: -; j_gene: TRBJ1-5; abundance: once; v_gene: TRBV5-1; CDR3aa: CASSLSGASNQPQHF; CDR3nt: TGCGCCAGCAGCTTATCCGGGGCTAGCAATCAGCCCCAGCATTTT
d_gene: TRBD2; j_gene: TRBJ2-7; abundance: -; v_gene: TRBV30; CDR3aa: CAWTGGGEQYF; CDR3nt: TGTGCCTGGACGGGGGGGGGAGAGCAGTACTTC
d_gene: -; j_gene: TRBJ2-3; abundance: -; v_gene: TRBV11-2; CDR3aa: CASSSGQGLSTDTQYF; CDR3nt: TGTGCCAGCAGCTCCGGACAGGGACTAAGCACAGATACGCAGTATTTT
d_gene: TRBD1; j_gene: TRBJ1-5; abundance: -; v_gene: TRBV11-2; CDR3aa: CASSAGGAGGTEQPQHF; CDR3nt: TGTGCCAGCAGCGCAGGCGGGGCAGGGGGCACGGAGCAGCCCCAGCATTTT
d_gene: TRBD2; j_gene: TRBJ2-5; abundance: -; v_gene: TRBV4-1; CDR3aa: CASSQDYSAGSTYEQHF; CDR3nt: TGCGCCAGCAGCCAAGATTATTCAGCGGGGTCCACCTACGAGCAGCACTTC
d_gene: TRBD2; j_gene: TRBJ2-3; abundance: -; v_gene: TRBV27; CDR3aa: CASSLAGGPLDTQYF; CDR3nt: TGTGCCAGCAGTCTAGCGGGAGGGCCTTTAGATACGCAGTATTTT
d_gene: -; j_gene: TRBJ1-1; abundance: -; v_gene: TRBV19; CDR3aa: CASSIGRLTEAFF; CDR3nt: TGTGCCAGTAGTATAGGGAGACTCACTGAAGCTTTCTTT
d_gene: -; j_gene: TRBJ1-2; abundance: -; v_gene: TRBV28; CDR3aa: CASSLTASMGYTF; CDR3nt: TGTGCCAGCAGTTTAACTGCATCTATGGGGTACACCTTC
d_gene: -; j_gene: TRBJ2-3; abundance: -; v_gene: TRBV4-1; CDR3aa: CASSPSGPGWTDTQYF; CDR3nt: TGCGCCAGCAGCCCGTCGGGCCCCGGCTGGACAGATACGCAGTATTTT
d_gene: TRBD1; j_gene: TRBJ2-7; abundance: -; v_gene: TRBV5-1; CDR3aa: CASSLQGDEQYF; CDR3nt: TGCGCCAGCAGCTTGCAGGGGGACGAGCAGTACTTC